Below, one T cell receptor (beta chain) is given with its context. Its antigen is currently unknown. Around 120 mL of blood, on average, came from one heparinised draw per donor. Sorting that relied on CD45RO/CCR7/CD25/CD127/CD95/CD27 yielded CD4+ naive, central memory, regulatory and stem cell-like memory cells. The whole isolated RNA underwent reverse transcription, so sequencing captured expressed TCRB transcripts. The repertoire was sequenced with immunoSEQ multiplex PCR; TCRdb's copy has only in-frame clones and lacks some. The profile shows under 250,000 clones, 27% of them singletons. This sample is drawn from a study of beta chain features in type 1 diabetes. Study-level findings and limits: Shortening of TCRB CDR3s, moderate but significant, appeared in all four CD4+ subsets of Type 1 diabetes patients. Insertions were fewer and deletions more numerous at VDJ junctions in type 1 diabetes patients.

The specimen was central memory CD4+ T cells from blood. This receptor was obtained from a young man in good health.

DNA of the CDR3: TGTGCCAGCAGTTCCCCGGGGGGCGGAAGCACAGATACGCAGTATTTT. Amino acid sequence: CASSSPGGGSTDTQYF. The V gene is TRBV28, the J gene TRBJ2-3; tentatively, D is TRBD2 (7 bases). Germline CDR1 is MDHEN and CDR2 is SYDVKM. The CDR3 length is 16 residues. Trimming left V 4 bases short and J 0 bases short, with 14 bases between. The full variable domain, in which reference TRBV28 and TRBJ2-3 provide the parts outside the CDR3, is DVKVTQSSRYLVKRTGEKVFLECVQDMDHENMFWYRQDPGLGLRLIYFSYDVKMKEKGDIPEGYSVSREKKERFSLILESASTNQTSMYLCASSSPGGGSTDTQYFGPGTRLTVL.